The clone carrying this T cell receptor (beta chain) was found many times. The antigen remains undetermined. This record belongs to a study of radiotherapy plus CTLA-4 blockade in lung cancer. Profiling relied on immunoSEQ multiplex PCR, and the TCRdb table lists in-frame clones only, not all of them. This sample has around 70,000 clones; more than 70% occur once, and the top ten carry approximately 16%. Looked up from germline, CDR1 is GTSNPN and CDR2 is SVGIG (reference sequence). V was pared by 4 bases and J by 9 bases, with 6 bases of the junction left unmatched. This CDR3 spans 13 amino acids. Receiving focal radiation plus CTLA-4 blockade with ipilimumab were patients who had chemo-refractory metastatic non-small-cell lung cancer. General study points: Early clonal dynamics of blood T cells, together with interferon-beta, were reported as the best response predictor.

V usage is TRBV30 and J usage is TRBJ2-1; 10 bases match TRBD1. This clonotype originated in a human donor with non-small cell lung cancer whose response to radiotherapy plus ipilimumab could not be evaluated. Some clones in this sample may be carry-over from other donors' samples. The starting material was peripheral blood, obtained from a patient treated with radiotherapy plus ipilimumab. CDR3: CAWTRDRGGEQFF. CDR3 bases: TGTGCCTGGACCCGGGACAGGGGCGGTGAGCAGTTCTTC.